This T cell receptor beta chain was sequenced for a study of CD8 T cells in Susac syndrome. With respect to this clonotype: Its antigen is undetermined.

Reverse transcription of roughly 0.45 to 1 ug RNA was performed with random hexamers. The authors amplified TCR beta CDR3 across 54 Vbeta and 13 Jbeta using immunoSEQ multiplex PCR. TCRdb reanalysed the immunoSEQ multiplex PCR reads using MiXCR and keeps one entry per CDR3 protein. The data contain about 84,000 distinct CDR3 sequences, roughly 91% of them singletons. CDR1 is SNHLY, CDR2 FYNNEI, per germline. The trim removed 11 bases at V and 2 bases at J, leaving 10 bases unmatched. This CDR3 has 14 amino acids. The authors carried out high-throughput sequencing of TCR beta. They applied it to CD8+ and CD4+ T cells obtained from blood. Negative isolation yielded CD4+ and CD8+ T cells, and FACS enriched TEMRA cells. Points from the study as a whole: It was acknowledged by the study that relatively few individuals were included in its TCR sequencing and HLA analysis.

The source material was CD8+ T cells from PBMCs. This TCR derives from a human donor in good health. The chain employs TRBV2 and TRBJ1-2; 8 bases align to TRBD1. The CDR3 DNA is TGTGCCCGAAGGGACAGGCAGTGGAACTATGGCTACACCTTC. It translates to CARRDRQWNYGYTF.